Included here is one TCR beta chain sequence, with context. This clonotype was detected many times. This receptor's antigen is unknown. Base qualities were left out, and no much larger clone turns up one base away. These data are taken from a study of early T cells in non-severe SARS-CoV-2 infection (dated by TCRdb to the early 2020s). About the investigation overall: TCR sequencing used bulk RNA from unsorted whole blood, so alpha and beta chains could not be paired.

The CDR3 goes from the cysteine to the phenylalanine over 16 residues. Here the CDR3 DNA is all that survives: 48 bases in frame from base 1. Trimming accounts for 5 bases at V and 6 bases at J, while the number of junction bases matched to no gene is 8. According to the germline V gene, CDR1 reads MNHEY and CDR2 reads SVGEGT. Library preparation was by 5' RACE. The sequencer listed for this sample is NextSeq 500. Unique molecular identifiers were attached to individual cDNA molecules in the TCR library protocol so that sequencing error and PCR bias could be corrected. Both TCR alpha and beta chains were sequenced, and tight co-correlation was observed between alpha and beta sequence abundances in each sample. The published analysis was carried out like this. Decombinator V4 was used to annotate the V gene, J gene and CDR3 of the TCR sequences. Expanded TCRs were defined as changing significantly between any two time points under a Poisson model with p below 0.0001. Abundances of TCRs were expressed as counts per million after normalisation to the total number of TCRs sequenced in each sample. TRAV1-2 paired with TRAJ12, TRAJ20 or TRAJ33 defined MAIT TCRs, while TRAV10 paired with TRAJ18 defined iNKT TCRs. VDJdb, accessed on 1 November 2021, was searched for TCRs annotated for CMV, EBV and SARS-CoV-2, and TCRs annotated for more than one antigen were excluded. TCRdb cleaned the public reads at Q25 with fastp, built clones with MiXCR and kept in-frame beta chains. When rows share a CDR3 protein, they turn into one entry using the most common DNA and genes. The V and J calls here are based on TCRdb, not the publication. This sample gives 85,000 to 120,000 distinct CDR3 sequences in total; about 12% of them show up just once. In total, the top ten clones hold 6% to 7.5% of the sample.

The study was a case-control design nested within a healthcare worker cohort in London, UK, with weekly nasopharyngeal swab PCR tests and blood sampling. Healthcare workers were recruited between 23 and 31 March 2020, during the week of the UK lockdown, and were followed weekly for up to about 15 weeks. The investigation overall reported the following: VDJdb matching was skewed toward anti-spike CD8 responses and likely underestimated virus-specific expansions by missing private and CD4 specificities.

The source of this sequence is an adult who was a healthcare worker with PCR-confirmed SARS-CoV-2 infection or an uninfected control (not recorded which). Sequenced: whole blood. The rearrangement joined TRBV6-2 or TRBV6-3 to TRBJ2-1; 12 central bases correspond to TRBD1. The nucleotide sequence reads TGTGCCAGCAGTGCATCCGGGACAGGGGGCCTCAATGAGCAGTTCTTC. This yields the protein CASSASGTGGLNEQFF.